One sample yielded the 29 T cell receptor beta chains listed below, sequenced in a study of T cells in Graves' hyperthyroidism and ophthalmopathy. Researchers amplified the TCR beta CDR3 regions from RNA transcripts. TCR CDR3 underwent first-round RT-PCR with the HTBI primer set. TCRdb reprocessed the multiplex PCR reads with MiXCR, giving one entry per CDR3 protein. The sample has around 440,000 distinct CDR3 sequences; less than 20% are singletons. Sequenced sample: blood. The receptors derive from a woman aged 18 to 35 with Graves' hyperthyroidism.

This clonotype was found many times. V is TRBV24-1 and J is TRBJ1-2; the D is unclear. Trimming pared 4 bases from V and 0 bases from J, leaving 8 bases between. The CDR3 runs 14 residues. CDR1 is KGHDR, CDR2 SFDVKD, per germline. The CDR3 protein is CATSESSPNYGYTF. The CDR3, as DNA: TGTGCCACCAGTGAAAGTAGCCCTAACTATGGCTACACCTTC.

This clonotype was detected ten times or more. The chain joins TRBV6-6 to TRBJ2-7, with D possibly being TRBD2 (6 bases). This CDR3 is 15 amino acids long. Per germline, CDR1 MNHNY and CDR2 SVGAGI (reference sequence). The V end was cut by 2 bases, the J end by 4 bases, with 15 bases between. The CDR3 protein is CASSYGEIGGYEQYF. As DNA, the CDR3 is TGTGCCAGCAGTTACGGCGAAATCGGGGGATACGAGCAGTACTTC.

This clonotype was recorded at least ten times. This chain uses TRBV12-3 or TRBV12-4 with TRBJ2-3; D is perhaps TRBD2 (5 bases). This CDR3 region has 12 residues. V was trimmed by 6 bases and J by 3 bases, leaving 7 bases between them. In DNA form, the CDR3 reads TGTGCCAGCAGGGACTTAACAGATACGCAGTATTTT. Its translation is CASRDLTDTQYF.

This clonotype was recorded at least ten times. The rearrangement links TRBV12-3 or TRBV12-4 to TRBJ1-5, with 7 bases matching TRBD1. With V trimmed by 6 bases and J by 1 base, 3 bases remained unmatched. The CDR3 is 14 residues long. CDR3 amino acids: CASSTGESNQPQHF. The CDR3 DNA reads as TGTGCCAGCAGCACAGGGGAAAGCAATCAGCCCCAGCATTTT.

This clonotype was seen a few times. V is TRBV19 and J is TRBJ2-5, with a possible D match to TRBD1 (6 bases). The V and J ends lost 1 base and 2 bases respectively, with 11 bases between them. Per the germline V gene, CDR1 is LNHDA and CDR2 is SQIVND (reference sequence). The CDR3 covers 15 residues. The CDR3 spells CASSIVSGEQETQYF. The DNA of the CDR3 is TGTGCCAGTAGTATAGTGTCAGGGGAGCAAGAGACCCAGTACTTC.

The table lists this clonotype with many counts. CDR3 residues: CASSLPRGLAVDTDTQYF. In DNA form, the CDR3 reads TGTGCCAGCAGCTTACCAAGAGGACTAGCGGTAGACACAGATACGCAGTATTTT. The J gene is TRBJ2-3, the V gene TRBV7-2, with 10 bases aligning to TRBD2. Germline loops: CDR1 SGHTA, CDR2 FQGNSA. V shed 2 bases, J shed 2 bases, and the junction held 10 bases outside the gene matches. The CDR3 has 18 residues. The full variable domain, completed using reference TRBV7-2 and TRBJ2-3, is GAGVSQSPSNKVTEKGKDVELRCDPISGHTALYWYRQSLGQGLEFLIYFQGNSAPDKSGLPSDRFSAERTGGSVSTLTIQRTQQEDSAVYLCASSLPRGLAVDTDTQYFGPGTRLTVL.

A few counts support this clonotype. The V gene is TRBV29-1, the J gene TRBJ1-6; D is undetermined. V was clipped by 0 bases and J by 9 bases, with 9 bases between them. The CDR3 spans 13 residues. CDR1 SQVTM and CDR2 ANQGSEA come from the germline V gene. CDR3 residues: CSVEDRDGSPLHF. The CDR3 DNA reads TGCAGCGTTGAAGATCGGGATGGTTCACCCCTCCACTTT.

V and J are TRBV25-1 and TRBJ1-5, with 9 bases that match TRBD1. CDR1 is MGHDK, CDR2 SYGVNS, per germline. The length of the CDR3 is 20 residues. V was pared by 3 bases and J by 5 bases, with 20 bases of the junction left unmatched. CDR3 region: CASSDSWDRVSGLIYQPQHF. The CDR3 DNA reads as TGTGCCAGCAGTGACAGTTGGGACAGGGTATCCGGCCTGATCTATCAGCCCCAGCATTTT.

This clonotype has only a few counts. The V gene is TRBV19, the J gene TRBJ2-1; D may match TRBD1 or TRBD2 (7 bases each). Germline V lookup: CDR1 LNHDA, CDR2 SQIVND (reference sequence). Trimming took off 8 bases at V and 8 bases at J, with 13 bases between the two ends. The CDR3 consists of 12 residues. The DNA of the CDR3 is TGTGCCAGTCGATCAGGGGGGGATGAGCAGTTCTTC. Amino acid sequence: CASRSGGDEQFF. Full variable domain (rest looked up from reference TRBV19 and TRBJ2-1): DGGITQSPKYLFRKEGQNVTLSCEQNLNHDAMYWYRQDPGQGLRLIYYSQIVNDFQKGDIAEGYSVSREKKESFPLTVTSAQKNPTAFYLCASRSGGDEQFFGPGTRLTVL.

In this sample, this clonotype turned up a few times. The V gene is TRBV11-2, the J gene TRBJ2-5; 7 bases line up with TRBD2. V lost 4 bases, J lost 5 bases, and 10 bases stayed unmatched. Germline loops: CDR1 SGHAT, CDR2 FQNNGV. This CDR3 contains 15 residues. The CDR3 DNA sequence: TGTGCCAGCAGCTCGGGACGGGGGGAGGGTGAGACCCAGTACTTC. It codes for CASSSGRGEGETQYF. Based on the CDR3 plus reference TRBV11-2 and TRBJ2-5, the full variable domain is EAGVAQSPRYKIIEKRQSVAFWCNPISGHATLYWYQQILGQGPKLLIQFQNNGVVDDSQLPKDRFSAERLKGVDSTLKIQPAKLEDSAVYLCASSSGRGEGETQYFGPGTRLLVL.

In this sample, this clonotype turned up many times. The chain is built from TRBV25-1 and TRBJ2-7; tentatively, D is TRBD2 (5 bases). The CDR3 is 12 amino acids. Trimming shortened V by 6 bases and J by 6 bases, and 12 bases separated the two germline ends. From germline, CDR1 is MGHDK and CDR2 SYGVNS. CDR3 loop: CASSVTGVEQYF. CDR3 nucleotides: TGTGCCAGCAGCGTAACCGGGGTCGAGCAGTACTTC.

This clonotype has at least ten counts. The chain carries TRBV19 and TRBJ2-7, with 11 positions matching TRBD1. Trimming cost V 5 bases and J 3 bases; bases outside gene matches: 6. The V gene's germline CDR1 is LNHDA and CDR2 SQIVND (reference sequence). The length of the CDR3 is 15 residues. The CDR3 reads CASSARDRGVYEQYF. The CDR3 DNA follows: TGTGCCAGTAGTGCGCGGGACAGGGGGGTCTACGAGCAGTACTTC.

This sequence joins TRBV20-1 and TRBJ1-4; D possibly corresponds to TRBD1 (5 bases). CDR3 size: 15 residues. V was shortened by 3 bases and J by 7 bases, with 18 bases between the two germline ends. Looked up from germline, CDR1 is DFQATT and CDR2 is SNEGSKA (reference sequence). CDR3 amino acids: CSASPGTLRGEKLFF. CDR3 nucleotide sequence: TGCAGTGCTAGCCCGGGGACTTTACGAGGTGAAAAACTGTTTTTT.

This clonotype was observed a few times. This chain links TRBV3-1 with TRBJ2-1, with D unclear. This CDR3 region has 18 residues. V gave up 1 base and J gave up 0 bases, with 16 bases separating them. The germline gives CDR1 LGHDT, CDR2 YNNKEL (reference sequence). Here the CDR3 reads CASSQVLGSPSSYNEQFF. The CDR3 DNA reads as TGTGCCAGCAGCCAAGTTCTCGGAAGTCCCAGCTCCTACAATGAGCAGTTCTTC.

This clonotype was detected many times. For the CDR3, the DNA is TGTGCCAGCAGCCAAAGCGGGGGCTACAATGAGCAGTTCTTC. Residues: CASSQSGGYNEQFF. The chain joins TRBV4-2 to TRBJ2-1; 8 bases fit TRBD2. This CDR3 is 14 amino acids long. Germline V gene data show CDR1 as LGHNA and CDR2 as YNFKEQ. Trimming removed 2 bases from V and 3 bases from J; junction bases left unmatched: 0.

Ten or more counts support this clonotype. The genes are TRBV5-5 and TRBJ1-2; tentatively, D is TRBD1 (5 bases). Germline V gene data show CDR1 as SGHKS and CDR2 as YYEKEE (reference sequence). Deletions cut 1 base from V and 2 bases from J, with 6 bases between. The CDR3 is made up of 13 amino acids. The chain's CDR3 is CASSLRQNYGYTF. The CDR3 DNA follows: TGTGCCAGCAGCTTGAGACAGAACTATGGCTACACCTTC. The variable domain in full, completed from reference TRBV5-5 and TRBJ1-2, reads DAGVTQSPTHLIKTRGQQVTLRCSPISGHKSVSWYQQVLGQGPQFIFQYYEKEERGRGNFPDRFSARQFPNYSSELNVNALLLGDSALYLCASSLRQNYGYTFGSGTRLTVV.

This clonotype was counted ten times or more. V and J are TRBV20-1 and TRBJ1-6; D unclear. The CDR3 runs to 14 residues. V lost 3 bases and J 6 bases, leaving 12 bases between the germline ends. Germline CDR1 is DFQATT and CDR2 is SNEGSKA (reference sequence). This chain's CDR3 is CSASLLGGNSPLHF. CDR3 nucleotides: TGCAGTGCTAGCCTTTTGGGCGGTAATTCACCCCTCCACTTT.

This clonotype was seen repeatedly, ten times or more. The chain uses TRBV12-3 or TRBV12-4 and TRBJ1-3; unclear D gene. The CDR3 contains 14 residues. V was trimmed by 4 bases and J by 1 base, leaving 8 bases between them. The CDR3 here is CASSYSFSGNTIYF. CDR3 nucleotide sequence: TGTGCCAGCAGTTACAGTTTTTCTGGAAACACCATATATTTT.

This clonotype was found many times. The chain recombines TRBV28 with TRBJ2-5, with TRBD2 matching 12 bases. CDR1 and CDR2 from the germline V gene are MDHEN and SYDVKM. V was pared by 4 bases and J by 2 bases, with 5 bases of the junction left unmatched. The CDR3 is made up of 16 amino acids. Written as DNA, the CDR3 is TGTGCCAGCAGTTCGCTAGCGGGGGGGGAACAAGAGACCCAGTACTTC. Encoded protein: CASSSLAGGEQETQYF.

In its sample, this clonotype was seen a few times. This chain joins TRBV4-1 and TRBJ2-1; 15 bases map to TRBD2. This CDR3 is built from 16 residues. Germline assignment: CDR1 MGHRA and CDR2 YSYEKL. V shed 8 bases and J 6 bases; nucleotides not matched to a gene: 8. DNA for the CDR3: TGCGCCAGCGCCGGGACTAGCGGGAGGCCCCTCAATGAGCAGTTCTTC. This translates into CASAGTSGRPLNEQFF.

This clonotype was detected many times. This chain uses TRBV7-3 with TRBJ2-3, with TRBD2 as a possible D gene (5 bases). CDR3 length: 12 amino acids. Germline lookup yields CDR1 SGHTA and CDR2 FQGTGA. The V and J ends lost 2 bases and 10 bases respectively, with 10 bases between them. Written as DNA, the CDR3 is TGTGCCAGCAGCTTATCGGGGATCCCGCAGTATTTT. It translates to CASSLSGIPQYF. The full variable domain, completed using reference TRBV7-3 and TRBJ2-3, is GAGVSQTPSNKVTEKGKYVELRCDPISGHTALYWYRQSLGQGPEFLIYFQGTGAADDSGLPNDRFFAVRPEGSVSTLKIQRTERGDSAVYLCASSLSGIPQYFGPGTRLTVL.

This clonotype came up a few times. The rearrangement uses TRBV10-3 and TRBJ1-3, with D tentatively TRBD1 (5 bases). V lost 6 bases and J lost 0, with 12 bases in between. The CDR3 runs to 15 residues. Looked up from germline, CDR1 is ENHRY and CDR2 is SYGVKD. The CDR3 DNA sequence: TGTGCCATCAGCCCGACAGCATACTCTGGAAACACCATATATTTT. Residues: CAISPTAYSGNTIYF.

V is TRBV4-2 and J is TRBJ2-3; TRBD2 matches at 8 bases. The V and J ends lost 0 bases and 0 bases, in that order; junction bases with no gene match: 5. The germline CDR1 and CDR2 sequences are LGHNA and YNFKEQ. This CDR3 region has 17 residues. The CDR3 nucleotides are TGTGCCAGCAGCCAAGATCGGGGGGGCGGTAGCACAGATACGCAGTATTTT. Translation gives CASSQDRGGGSTDTQYF.

This clonotype has more than one count but fewer than ten. A read error may explain this, as a much larger clone is one base away. V and J are TRBV27 and TRBJ2-1; no clear D. The CDR3 totals 12 residues. Germline V gene sequence: CDR1 MNHEY, CDR2 SMNVEV (reference sequence). CDR3 residues: CASGFHVDEQFF. The CDR3 coding sequence is TGTGCCAGCGGTTTCCACGTGGATGAGCAGTTCTTC.

Details on this clonotype: A read error may produce the germline difference seen at one junction end. The V and J genes are TRBV10-2 and TRBJ1-5; 8 bases line up with TRBD1. CDR1 is WSHSY and CDR2 is SAAADI in the germline V gene. The CDR3 covers 15 residues. The CDR3 sequence is CASSEWSGGNQPQHF. The CDR3, as DNA: TGCGCCAGCAGTGAGTGGTCAGGGGGCAACCAGCCCCAGCATTTT.

V is TRBV18 and J is TRBJ2-4, with 12 bases lining up with TRBD2. Per germline, CDR1 KGHSH and CDR2 LQKENI. This CDR3 has 18 amino acids. Trimming removed 5 bases from V and 2 bases from J; junction bases left unmatched: 10. DNA for the CDR3: TGTGCCAGCTCAATCACTAGCGGGGGGACCACTTCCAAAAACATTCAGTACTTC. Its translation: CASSITSGGTTSKNIQYF.

This chain connects TRBV20-1 to TRBJ2-1; perhaps D is TRBD1 or TRBD2 (5 bases each). This CDR3 spans 17 amino acids. V dropped 3 bases and J dropped 0 bases, with 18 bases sitting between them. Germline values: CDR1 DFQATT, CDR2 SNEGSKA (reference sequence). In DNA form, the CDR3 reads TGCAGTGCTAGGGACTGGGGCCCACTAAGCTCCTACAATGAGCAGTTCTTC. Translated, it gives CSARDWGPLSSYNEQFF.

This clonotype was found many times. J is TRBJ2-1 and V is TRBV12-3 or TRBV12-4; 13 nucleotides match TRBD2. With 7 bases clipped from V and 13 bases from J, the junction kept 13 bases outside the gene matches. The CDR3 has 15 amino acids. CDR3 bases: TGTGCCAGCATTCGGGGGGGACTAGCGGGAATCGGCCAGTTCTTC. Protein: CASIRGGLAGIGQFF.

This clonotype was observed a handful of times. A read error may be the cause here, since a much bigger clone is one base away. The gene calls are TRBV20-1 and TRBJ2-1, with 10 positions matching TRBD2. V trimming: 2 bases; J trimming: 6 bases; junction bases outside the gene matches: 13. The CDR3 covers 17 residues. CDR1 is DFQATT, CDR2 SNEGSKA, per germline (reference sequence). Here the CDR3 reads CSARILAGAKSGNEQFF. The CDR3 DNA reads as TGCAGTGCTAGAATCCTAGCGGGAGCTAAGTCAGGCAATGAGCAGTTCTTC.